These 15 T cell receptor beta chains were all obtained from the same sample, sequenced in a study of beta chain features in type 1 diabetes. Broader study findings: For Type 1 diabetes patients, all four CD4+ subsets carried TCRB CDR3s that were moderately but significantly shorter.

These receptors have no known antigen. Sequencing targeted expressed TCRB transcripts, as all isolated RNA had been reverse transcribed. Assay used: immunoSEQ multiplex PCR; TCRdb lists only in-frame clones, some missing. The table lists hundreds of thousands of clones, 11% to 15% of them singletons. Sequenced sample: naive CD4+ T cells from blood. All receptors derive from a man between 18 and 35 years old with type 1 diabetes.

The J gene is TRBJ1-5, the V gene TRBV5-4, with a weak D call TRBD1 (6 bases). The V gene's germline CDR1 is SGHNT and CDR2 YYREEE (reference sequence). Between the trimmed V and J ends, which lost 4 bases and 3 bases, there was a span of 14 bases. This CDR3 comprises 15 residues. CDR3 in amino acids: CASSLGQGNNQPQHF. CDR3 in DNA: TGTGCCAGCAGCCTTGGGCAGGGGAACAATCAGCCCCAGCATTTT.

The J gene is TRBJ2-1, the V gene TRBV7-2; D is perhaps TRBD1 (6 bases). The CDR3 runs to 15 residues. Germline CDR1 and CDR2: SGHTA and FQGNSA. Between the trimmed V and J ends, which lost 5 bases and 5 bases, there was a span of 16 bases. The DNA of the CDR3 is TGTGCCAGCAGCCAGGTGGCAGGGGACCACAATGAGCAGTTCTTC. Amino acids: CASSQVAGDHNEQFF.

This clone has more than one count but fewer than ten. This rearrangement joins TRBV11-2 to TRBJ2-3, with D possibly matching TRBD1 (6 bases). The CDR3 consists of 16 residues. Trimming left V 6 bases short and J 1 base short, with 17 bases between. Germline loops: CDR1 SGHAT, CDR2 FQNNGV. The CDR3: CASRKPGQRRTDTQYF. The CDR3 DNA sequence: TGTGCCAGCAGAAAACCAGGACAGCGACGCACAGATACGCAGTATTTT.

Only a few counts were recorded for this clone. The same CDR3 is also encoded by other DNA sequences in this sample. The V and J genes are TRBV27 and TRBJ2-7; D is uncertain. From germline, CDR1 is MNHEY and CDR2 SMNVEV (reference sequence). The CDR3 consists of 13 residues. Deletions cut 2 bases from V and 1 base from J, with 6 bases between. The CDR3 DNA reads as TGTGCCAGCAGTTTACGGATTTCCTACGAGCAGTACTTC. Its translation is CASSLRISYEQYF.

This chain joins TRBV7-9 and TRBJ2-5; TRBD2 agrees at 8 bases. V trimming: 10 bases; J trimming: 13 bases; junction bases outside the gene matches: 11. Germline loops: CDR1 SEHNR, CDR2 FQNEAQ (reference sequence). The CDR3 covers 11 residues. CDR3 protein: CATERGLGLYF. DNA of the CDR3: TGTGCCACTGAGAGGGGACTAGGTCTGTACTTC. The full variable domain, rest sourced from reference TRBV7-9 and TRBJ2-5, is DTGVSQNPRHKITKRGQNVTFRCDPISEHNRLYWYRQTLGQGPEFLTYFQNEAQLEKSRLLSDRFSAERPKGSFSTLEIQRTEQGDSAMYLCATERGLGLYFGPGTRLLVL.

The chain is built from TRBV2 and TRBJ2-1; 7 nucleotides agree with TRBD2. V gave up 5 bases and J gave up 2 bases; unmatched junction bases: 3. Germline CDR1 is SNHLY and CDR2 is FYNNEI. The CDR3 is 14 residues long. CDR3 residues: CASSRRGAYNEQFF. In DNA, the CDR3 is TGTGCCAGCAGTCGCCGGGGGGCCTACAATGAGCAGTTCTTC.

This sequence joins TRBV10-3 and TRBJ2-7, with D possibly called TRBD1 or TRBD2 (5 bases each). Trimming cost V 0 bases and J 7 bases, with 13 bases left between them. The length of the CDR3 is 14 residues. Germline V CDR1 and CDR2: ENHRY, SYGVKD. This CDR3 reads CAISESGRSWEQYF. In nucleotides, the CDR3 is TGTGCCATCAGTGAGTCGGGACGCTCGTGGGAGCAGTACTTC.

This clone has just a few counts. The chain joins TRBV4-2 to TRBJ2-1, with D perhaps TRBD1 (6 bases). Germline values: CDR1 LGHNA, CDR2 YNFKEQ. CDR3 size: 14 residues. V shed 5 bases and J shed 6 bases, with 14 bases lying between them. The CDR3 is CASSEQGRGNEQFF. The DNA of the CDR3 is TGTGCCAGCAGCGAACAGGGACGGGGCAATGAGCAGTTCTTC.

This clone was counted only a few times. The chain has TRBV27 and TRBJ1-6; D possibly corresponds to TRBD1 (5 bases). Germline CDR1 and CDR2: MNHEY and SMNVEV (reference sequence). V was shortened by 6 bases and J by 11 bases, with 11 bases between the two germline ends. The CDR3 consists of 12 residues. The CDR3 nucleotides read TGTGCCAGCAGCCTTACAGGTGCACCCCTCCACTTT. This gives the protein CASSLTGAPLHF.

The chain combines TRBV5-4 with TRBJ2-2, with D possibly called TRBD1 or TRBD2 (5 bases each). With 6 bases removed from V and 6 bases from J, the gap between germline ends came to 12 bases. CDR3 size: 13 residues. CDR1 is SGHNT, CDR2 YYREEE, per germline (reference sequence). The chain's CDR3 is CASTSRGAGELFF. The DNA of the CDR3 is TGTGCCAGCACCTCCCGAGGGGCCGGGGAGCTGTTTTTT.

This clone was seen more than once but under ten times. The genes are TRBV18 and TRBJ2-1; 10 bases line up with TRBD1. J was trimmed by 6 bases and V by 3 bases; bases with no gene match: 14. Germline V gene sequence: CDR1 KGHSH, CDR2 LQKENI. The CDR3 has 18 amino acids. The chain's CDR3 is CASSPSGQGLDFGNEQFF. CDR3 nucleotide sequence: TGTGCCAGCTCACCCTCGGGACAGGGGTTGGATTTCGGCAATGAGCAGTTCTTC.

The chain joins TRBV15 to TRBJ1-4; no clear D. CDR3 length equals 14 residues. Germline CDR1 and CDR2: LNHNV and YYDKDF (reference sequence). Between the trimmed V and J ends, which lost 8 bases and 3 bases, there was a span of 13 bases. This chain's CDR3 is CATSLWRANEKLFF. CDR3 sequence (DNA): TGTGCCACCTCCCTTTGGAGAGCTAATGAAAAACTGTTTTTT.

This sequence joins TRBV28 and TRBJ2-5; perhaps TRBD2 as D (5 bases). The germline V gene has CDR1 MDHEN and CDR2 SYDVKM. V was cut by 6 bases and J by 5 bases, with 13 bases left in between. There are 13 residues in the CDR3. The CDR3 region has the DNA TGTGCCAGCAGCCGGAGGTTGGGGGAGACCCAGTACTTC. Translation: CASSRRLGETQYF.

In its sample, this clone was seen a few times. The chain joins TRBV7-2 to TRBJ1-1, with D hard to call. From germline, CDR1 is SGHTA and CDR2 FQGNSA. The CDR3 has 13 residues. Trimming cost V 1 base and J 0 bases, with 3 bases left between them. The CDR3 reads CASSLVLNTEAFF. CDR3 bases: TGTGCCAGCAGCTTAGTCCTGAACACTGAAGCTTTCTTT.

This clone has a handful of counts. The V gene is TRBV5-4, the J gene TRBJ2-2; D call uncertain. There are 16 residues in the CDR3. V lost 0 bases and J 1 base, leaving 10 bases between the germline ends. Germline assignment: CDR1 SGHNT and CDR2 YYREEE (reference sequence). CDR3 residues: CASSLGLLGNTGELFF. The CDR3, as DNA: TGTGCCAGCAGCTTGGGGCTCTTGGGGAACACCGGGGAGCTGTTTTTT.